This TCR beta chain stems from a study of blood T cells in healthy people across ages. Primers used in a second PCR of roughly 7 to 12 cycles were a sample-barcoded 5' primer and a J-beta primer mix. Each CDR3 protein gets one entry after TCRdb re-called the 5' RACE reads with MiXCR. The profile shows 1.5 million or so distinct CDR3 sequences, roughly 45% of them singletons. The CDR3 totals 15 residues. Trimming removed 5 bases at V and 8 bases at J, with 19 bases between. Peripheral blood samples of around 11 milliliters were drawn from each donor. Study-level findings and limits: Unknown CMV status may confound age-related changes in expanded clones.

Of note for this clonotype: The antigen remains undetermined.

The sample taken for sequencing was blood. The J gene is TRBJ2-1, the V gene TRBV12-3 or TRBV12-4, with D possibly TRBD2 on 6 matching bases. The source is a young woman in good health. The CDR3 here is CASSPGRPPRDEQFF. The CDR3 nucleotides are TGTGCCAGCAGTCCGGGGAGGCCCCCTCGGGATGAGCAGTTCTTC.